This record covers a single TCR beta chain. Its antigen is not known. This sample also contains other DNA sequences that code for the same CDR3. The V gene's germline CDR1 is LNHNV and CDR2 YYDKDF (reference sequence). The CDR3 is made up of 15 amino acids. V lost 3 bases and J lost 3; bases outside the gene matches: 3. These data come from a study of OX40 agonist ivuxolimab in advanced cancers. Study conclusions and caveats: Low levels of normalized T-cell clonal expansion also appeared in some nonresponders.

Sequencing used immunoSEQ multiplex PCR; TCRdb keeps in-frame clones, though not all of them. The sample holds 70,000 or so clones, roughly 81% seen once. The chain recombines TRBV15 with TRBJ2-1, with 9 positions matching TRBD1. The source was CD4+ or CD8+ T cells sorted from blood, collected in a trial of the OX40 agonist ivuxolimab. This sequence was found in an adult with an advanced solid tumor such as melanoma, head and neck, liver or kidney cancer. The CDR3 protein is CATSSRDRVYNEQFF. The DNA for the CDR3 is TGTGCCACCAGCAGTCGGGACAGGGTCTACAATGAGCAGTTCTTC.